This T cell receptor beta chain was recovered during a study of blood T cell repertoires in COVID-19. Study-wide background: Sites in the United States, Italy and Spain provided acute and convalescent COVID-19 samples. T cells, B-cell-depleted T cells, or PBMCs provided the cDNA or gDNA that served as material.

Authors' processing steps: By means of reference gene primer amplification, nucleated cell counts were estimated. Sequenced by immunoSEQ multiplex PCR; TCRdb stores in-frame clones only, minus some. V, J and clone size were drawn from that table, and D and trimming were deduced from the DNA. The sample comprises 150,000 to 200,000 clones, roughly 82% of which are singletons, and roughly 5% rests with the top ten. Participant reports of clinical history set cohort assignment. Germline assignment: CDR1 ENHRY and CDR2 SYGVKD. CDR3 length equals 16 residues. With 6 bases removed from V and 1 base from J, the gap between germline ends came to 16 bases. This clone was found a few times.

Sequencing was performed on PBMCs or T cells enriched from blood (not recorded which). The V and J genes are TRBV10-3 and TRBJ1-5, with D perhaps TRBD1 (5 bases). This clonotype originated in a woman aged 55-70 years with acute COVID-19. The CDR3 spells CAISGDGGRSNQPQHF. Here the CDR3 DNA reads TGTGCCATCAGCGGAGACGGGGGAAGAAGCAATCAGCCCCAGCATTTT.